This T cell receptor beta chain came from a study of cytomegalovirus exposure and HLA in healthy donors. Trimming removed 0 bases from V and 1 base from J, with 6 bases in between. The CDR3 covers 14 residues. Germline V CDR1 and CDR2: MNHNY, SVGAGI (reference sequence). The study ran its PCR with 60 Vbeta and 13 Jbeta primers. The assay was immunoSEQ multiplex PCR, and TCRdb's table has in-frame clones only and misses some. The table lists 130,000 or so clones, 75% to 80% of them singletons. The sample comprised PBMCs. The TCR was taken from a female donor in good health and CMV-seronegative. The J gene is TRBJ1-1, the V gene TRBV6-6; D call uncertain. The CDR3 spells CASSYSRENTEAFF. The CDR3 DNA is TGTGCCAGCAGTTACTCCCGGGAGAACACTGAAGCTTTCTTT.